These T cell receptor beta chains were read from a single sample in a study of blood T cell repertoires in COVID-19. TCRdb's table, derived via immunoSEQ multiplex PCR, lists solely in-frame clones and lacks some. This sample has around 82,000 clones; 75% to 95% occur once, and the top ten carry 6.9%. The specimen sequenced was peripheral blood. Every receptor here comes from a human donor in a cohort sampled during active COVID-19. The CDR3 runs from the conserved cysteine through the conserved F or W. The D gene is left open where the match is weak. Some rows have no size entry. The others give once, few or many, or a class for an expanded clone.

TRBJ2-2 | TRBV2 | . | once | TGTGCCAGCAACACCGAAGGGGTGGACACCGGGGAGCTGTTTTTT | CASNTEGVDTGELFF
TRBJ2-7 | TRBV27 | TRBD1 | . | TGTGCCAGCAGCCAGGGACAGGGAGAGGGGTACGAGCAGTACTTC | CASSQGQGEGYEQYF
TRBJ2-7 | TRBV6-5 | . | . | TGTGCCAGTACTTTCGACAGCCCCTACGAGCAGTACTTC | CASTFDSPYEQYF
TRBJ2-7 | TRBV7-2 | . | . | TGTGCCAGCAGCTTAGCAGGAAGCGGGTACGAGCAGTACTTC | CASSLAGSGYEQYF
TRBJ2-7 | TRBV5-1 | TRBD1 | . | TGCGCCAGCAGCTTGTTTGAGACAGGGGTCAACGAGCAGTACTTC | CASSLFETGVNEQYF
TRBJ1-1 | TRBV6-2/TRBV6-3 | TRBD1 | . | TGTGCCAGCAGTTATTTTCCGAGACAGGGGGCGGTTCTAGCGGACACTGAAGCTTTCTTT | CASSYFPRQGAVLADTEAFF
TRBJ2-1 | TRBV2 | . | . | TGTGCCAGCTCCCGGGTCTCCTACAATGAGCAGTTCTTC | CASSRVSYNEQFF
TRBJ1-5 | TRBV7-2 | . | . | TGTGCCAGCAGCTTAGGCTCGGGGGACCAGCCCCAGCATTTT | CASSLGSGDQPQHF
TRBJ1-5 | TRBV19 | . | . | TGTGCCAGTAATCCACCGTTGGGGGGAGAGCAGCCCCAGCATTTT | CASNPPLGGEQPQHF
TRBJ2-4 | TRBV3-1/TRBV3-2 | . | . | TGTGCCAGCAGCCAAGATGAGGGGGGGCTAGCCAAAAACATTCAGTACTTC | CASSQDEGGLAKNIQYF
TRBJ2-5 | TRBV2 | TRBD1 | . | TGTGCCAGCACTACTGACAGGGGGCGGGCAGAGACCCAGTACTTC | CASTTDRGRAETQYF
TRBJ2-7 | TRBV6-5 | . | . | TGTGCCGTGAAGGCGGCAGCACCATTCTACGAGCAGTACTTC | CAVKAAAPFYEQYF
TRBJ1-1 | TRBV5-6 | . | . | TGTGCCAGCAGCCCAGGGACTGGGGCTGAAGCTTTCTTT | CASSPGTGAEAFF
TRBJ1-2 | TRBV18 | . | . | TGTGCCAGCTCACCAGTCGTCCAAACCCACGGAGGGTCTGACTATGGCTACACCTTC | CASSPVVQTHGGSDYGYTF
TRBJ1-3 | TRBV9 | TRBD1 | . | TGTGCCAGCAGTGCCCGGGGGACAGAAGCTGGAAACACCATATATTTT | CASSARGTEAGNTIYF
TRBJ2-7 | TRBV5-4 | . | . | TGTGCCAGCAGCCCCCCCCAGGGCAGCGAGCAGTACTTC | CASSPPQGSEQYF
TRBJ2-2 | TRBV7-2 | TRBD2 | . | TGTGCCAGCAGCCCGTGGACTAGCGGGGGAACCGGGGAGCTGTTTTTT | CASSPWTSGGTGELFF
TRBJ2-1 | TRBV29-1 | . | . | TGCAGCGCTGCACCAGGGATCAATGAGCAGTTCTTC | CSAAPGINEQFF
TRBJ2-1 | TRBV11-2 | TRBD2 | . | TGTGCCAGCAGCCTCCCTTGGGGCGGGGGTTTCGATGAGCAGTTCTTC | CASSLPWGGGFDEQFF
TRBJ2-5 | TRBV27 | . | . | TGTGCCAGCAGCCCTCTAGGTGTCAAAGAGACCCAGTACTTC | CASSPLGVKETQYF
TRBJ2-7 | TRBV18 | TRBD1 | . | TGTGCCAGCTCACCATCCGGACAGGGGGTAAAGGGCGAGCAGTACTTC | CASSPSGQGVKGEQYF
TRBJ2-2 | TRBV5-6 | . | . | TGTGCCAGCAGCTTGAGGTTCCCCCGGGCAGGGGATGTAGAAGGGGAGCTGTTTTTT | CASSLRFPRAGDVEGELFF
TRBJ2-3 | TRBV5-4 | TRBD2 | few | TGTGCCAGCAGCTTGACGGGGGGGGATACGCAGTATTTT | CASSLTGGDTQYF
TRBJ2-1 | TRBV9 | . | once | TGTGCCAGCAGCGTAGCGGTTTACAATGAGCAGTTCTTC | CASSVAVYNEQFF
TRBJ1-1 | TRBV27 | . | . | TGTGCCAGCAGTTTTACTGCGTCGTCAAACACTGAAGCTTTCTTT | CASSFTASSNTEAFF
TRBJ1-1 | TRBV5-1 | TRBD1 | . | TGCGCCAGCAGCATAACAGGGGACGCGAACACTGAAGCTTTCTTT | CASSITGDANTEAFF
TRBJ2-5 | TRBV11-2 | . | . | TGTGCCAGCAGCCCTGTGTCATCCGGGGCCCAGTACTTC | CASSPVSSGAQYF
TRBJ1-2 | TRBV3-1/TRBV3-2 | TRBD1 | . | TGTGCCAGCAGCCAAGCCCTGACAGGGGGCTCTTATGGCTACACCTTC | CASSQALTGGSYGYTF
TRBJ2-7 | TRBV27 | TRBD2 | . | TGTGCCAGCAGTTTTGGGACTAGCCCGGGAGAGCAGTACTTC | CASSFGTSPGEQYF
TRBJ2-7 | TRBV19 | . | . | TGTGCCAGTAGTATAGGGGACACCCTCCACGAGCAGTACTTC | CASSIGDTLHEQYF
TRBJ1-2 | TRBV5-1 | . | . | TGCGCCAGCAGCTTTAGACAGGACGCGGATGGCTACACCTTC | CASSFRQDADGYTF
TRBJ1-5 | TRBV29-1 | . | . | TGCGGCGCCTCGCTGGGCGTCAATCAGCCCCAGCATTTT | CGASLGVNQPQHF
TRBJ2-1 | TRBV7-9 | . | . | TGTGCCAGCAGCGATAGTAATGGCAATGAGCAGTTCTTC | CASSDSNGNEQFF
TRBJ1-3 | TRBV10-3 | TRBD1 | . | TGTGCCATCAGCGACCCGGGACAGGGGGCAGACACCATATATTTT | CAISDPGQGADTIYF
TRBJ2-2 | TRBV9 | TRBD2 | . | TGTGCCAGCAGCGGAAGCGGGGGTCAATACGGGGAGCTGTTTTTT | CASSGSGGQYGELFF
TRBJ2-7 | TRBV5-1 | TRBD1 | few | TGCGCCAGCAGCCTGGACAGGGGCTACGAGCAGTACTTC | CASSLDRGYEQYF
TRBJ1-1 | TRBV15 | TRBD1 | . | TGTGCCACCAGCAGAGGGGACAGGGCCAACACTGAAGCTTTCTTT | CATSRGDRANTEAFF
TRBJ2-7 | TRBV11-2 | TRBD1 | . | TGTGCCAGCAGCTTGTCAGGGGGTGTCTACGAGCAGTACTTC | CASSLSGGVYEQYF
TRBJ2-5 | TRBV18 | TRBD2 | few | TGTGCCAGCTCACCGCCTAGCGGGGGCCGAATAGGAGAGACCCAGTACTTC | CASSPPSGGRIGETQYF
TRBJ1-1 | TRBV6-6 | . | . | TGTGCCAGCAGAAGGAGGACTGAAGCTTTCTTT | CASRRRTEAFF
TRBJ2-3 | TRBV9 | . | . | TGTGCCAGCAGCGAATTAGGTAGCCCCACAGATACGCAGTATTTT | CASSELGSPTDTQYF
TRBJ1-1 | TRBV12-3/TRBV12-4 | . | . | TGTGCCAGCAGTTTTGGAGGGCCCCGTCTCTTT | CASSFGGPRLF
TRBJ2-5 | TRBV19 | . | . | TGTGCCAGTAGTATCGAGACAGGCAAGACCCAGTACTTC | CASSIETGKTQYF
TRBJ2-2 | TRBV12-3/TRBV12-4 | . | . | TGTGCCAGCAGTGTAAACACCGGGGAGCTGTTTTTT | CASSVNTGELFF